The clone carrying this TCR beta chain was detected many times. Antigen specificity is unknown. The data derive from a study of identical twins. Template switching added a universal primer site; cDNA carried unique molecular identifiers. TCRdb re-derived calls from the 5' RACE reads in MiXCR, one entry per CDR3 protein. The repertoire holds roughly 200,000 distinct CDR3 sequences, with 6% to 9% as singletons. Study conclusions and caveats: The abundant beta clonotypes from cord blood had fewer insertions, and memory repertoires had none of this. Model-predicted out-of-frame TCR alpha sharing fell below observed values in monozygotic twins. Low generation-probability sequences were in excess among twin-shared out-of-frame alpha sequences.

Germline values: CDR1 MNHEY, CDR2 SVGAGI. After removal of 0 bases from V and 3 bases from J, the junction contained 1 base not matched to a gene. The CDR3 length is 16 residues. In addition, the sample was reused for a study of yellow fever vaccine responses in identical twins.

The rearrangement uses TRBV6-5 and TRBJ2-5; 13 bases map to TRBD2. The material sequenced was memory (CD45RO+) T cells sorted from blood. This clonotype was sampled from a young woman in good health. In DNA form, the CDR3 reads TGTGCCAGCAGTTACTCCGGGACTAGCGGGGAAGAGACCCAGTACTTC. Its protein product is CASSYSGTSGEETQYF.